This entry lists 12 T cell receptor beta chains sequenced from one sample in a study of cytotoxic CD8 clonotypes in ibrutinib-treated CLL. The protocol was immunoSEQ multiplex PCR, while the TCRdb copy is restricted to in-frame clones and leaves out a portion. The sample gives 110,000 to 150,000 clones, 75% to 95% of which show up once; about a tenth is in the top ten. Source: PBMCs, taken after 12 months of ibrutinib treatment. The receptors here all came from a human donor with chronic lymphocytic leukemia.

This clone was recorded once. One end of the junction varies from germline; a read error may be responsible. This rearrangement joins TRBV10-1 to TRBJ2-1; no clear D. The CDR3 is made up of 9 amino acids. Looked up from germline, CDR1 is WNHNN and CDR2 is SYGVQD (reference sequence). CDR3: CASSEPKVF. The CDR3 DNA reads TGCGCCAGCAGTGAGCCGAAGGTCTTC.

The chain combines TRBV18 with TRBJ2-3; 9 nucleotides agree with TRBD1. Losses at the gene ends were 4 bases for V and 2 bases for J; bases not matched to a gene: 4. CDR1 is KGHSH, CDR2 LQKENI, per germline. The CDR3 has 15 residues. CDR3 protein: CASSLGQGTTDTQYF. The DNA for the CDR3 is TGTGCCAGCTCACTGGGACAGGGCACCACAGATACGCAGTATTTT.

CDR3 loop: CASSSGQGTYYGYTF. The CDR3 DNA reads TGTGCCAGCAGCTCGGGACAGGGAACTTACTATGGCTACACCTTC. The genes are TRBV5-6 and TRBJ1-2; 9 bases are a match to TRBD1. Per germline, CDR1 SGHDT and CDR2 YYEEEE. The CDR3 runs 15 residues. V shed 3 bases, J shed 3 bases, and the junction held 6 bases outside the gene matches.

This sequence joins TRBV5-1 and TRBJ2-1, with 9 bases that match TRBD2. CDR3 size: 16 residues. The V gene's germline CDR1 is SGHRS and CDR2 YFSETQ. Unmatched junction bases numbered 8, after V lost 2 bases and J lost 5 bases. For the CDR3, the DNA is TGCGCCAGCAGCTTCTTTCAGCGGGAGGAAAACAATGAGCAGTTCTTC. It yields the protein CASSFFQREENNEQFF.

V usage is TRBV5-6 and J usage is TRBJ1-2; TRBD1 is a possible D gene (5 bases). CDR1 and CDR2 (germline): SGHDT, YYEEEE. Trimming pared 4 bases from V and 6 bases from J, leaving 16 bases between. The CDR3 loop spans 14 amino acids. As DNA, the CDR3 is TGTGCCAGCAGCGGTCTTGGGGCGACAGATGGCTACACCTTC. Protein sequence: CASSGLGATDGYTF.

The chain couples TRBV11-2 to TRBJ1-1, with TRBD1 identical over 8 bases. V dropped 6 bases and J dropped 3; count of bases not matched to a gene: 9. The length of the CDR3 is 15 residues. CDR1 is SGHAT and CDR2 is FQNNGV in the germline V gene. This CDR3 reads CASSPRRDRHTEAFF. The DNA of the CDR3 is TGTGCCAGCAGTCCTCGCCGGGACAGGCACACTGAAGCTTTCTTT.

This clone has just a few counts. Other nucleotide sequences from this sample produce the same CDR3. The chain is built from TRBV27 and TRBJ1-3; D is perhaps TRBD1 (5 bases). Germline CDR1 is MNHEY and CDR2 is SMNVEV (reference sequence). The CDR3 extends over 13 amino acids. V dropped 5 bases and J dropped 3 bases, with 8 bases sitting between them. The CDR3 loop reads CASSPTGGNTIYF. The CDR3 coding sequence is TGTGCCAGCAGTCCCACAGGTGGAAACACCATATATTTT.

The V call is TRBV28, the J call TRBJ1-5; TRBD1 might be the D (6 bases). Germline lookup yields CDR1 MDHEN and CDR2 SYDVKM. V was cut by 2 bases and J by 7 bases, with 18 bases left in between. CDR3 length: 16 amino acids. The CDR3: CASSLEGRGALQPQHF. CDR3 DNA sequence: TGTGCCAGCAGTTTAGAAGGTCGGGGGGCTTTGCAGCCCCAGCATTTT.

This chain uses TRBV7-2 with TRBJ2-1; 11 bases fit TRBD2. V shed 5 bases, J shed 6 bases, and the junction held 9 bases outside the gene matches. The CDR3 has 16 residues. Per the germline V gene, CDR1 is SGHTA and CDR2 is FQGNSA. In nucleotides, the CDR3 is TGTGCCAGCAGCCCGGTGACTAGCGGGGACTTCAATGAGCAGTTCTTC. This sequence encodes CASSPVTSGDFNEQFF.

The chain recombines TRBV19 with TRBJ1-5; 7 positions match TRBD1. The trim removed 6 bases at V and 5 bases at J, leaving 4 bases unmatched. CDR3 length: 13 residues. The germline V gene encodes CDR1 LNHDA and CDR2 SQIVND (reference sequence). The DNA for the CDR3 is TGTGCCAGTAGCGACAGGGCTGATCAGCCCCAGCATTTT. It encodes CASSDRADQPQHF. Full variable domain (missing parts from reference TRBV19 and TRBJ1-5): DGGITQSPKYLFRKEGQNVTLSCEQNLNHDAMYWYRQDPGQGLRLIYYSQIVNDFQKGDIAEGYSVSREKKESFPLTVTSAQKNPTAFYLCASSDRADQPQHFGDGTRLSIL.

The chain recombines TRBV2 with TRBJ2-2, with D unresolved. From germline, CDR1 is SNHLY and CDR2 FYNNEI. V lost 3 bases and J lost 6, with 8 bases in between. CDR3 length: 13 amino acids. CDR3 nucleotides: TGTGCCAGCAGTGAGGCGAGGCCCGGGGAGCTGTTTTTT. This gives the protein CASSEARPGELFF.

The chain carries TRBV2 and TRBJ1-5, with TRBD1 matching over 8 bases. The CDR3 is 13 residues long. J was trimmed by 5 bases and V by 5 bases; bases with no gene match: 2. Germline V lookup: CDR1 SNHLY, CDR2 FYNNEI. In DNA, the CDR3 is TGTGCCAGCAGTACGGACAGGGATCAGCCCCAGCATTTT. Translation gives CASSTDRDQPQHF.